This T cell receptor beta chain originates from a study of control samples from healthy donors and cancer patients. Measured with immunoSEQ multiplex PCR; TCRdb has only the in-frame clones, and not every one. The sample records roughly 100,000 clones, around 82% being singletons. This TCR was recovered from a woman in her 50s in good health. Material: blood.

The CDR3 coding sequence is TGTGCCAGCAGCGGGGGGACAGGGGTATTGGGCTACACCTTC. It codes for CASSGGTGVLGYTF. J is TRBJ1-2 and V is TRBV2; 10 bases map to TRBD1. The CDR3 runs 14 residues. Germline values: CDR1 SNHLY, CDR2 FYNNEI. V was pared by 6 bases and J by 8 bases, with 9 bases of the junction left unmatched. The full variable domain, completed using reference TRBV2 and TRBJ1-2, is EPEVTQTPSHQVTQMGQEVILRCVPISNHLYFYWYRQILGQKVEFLVSFYNNEISEKSEIFDDQFSVERPDGSNFTLKIRSTKLEDSAMYFCASSGGTGVLGYTFGSGTRLTVV.